The following is a TCR beta chain sequence with its context. This clonotype was found many times. No antigen is known for it. No much larger clone is present one base from it, and per-base qualities are unavailable. V is shortened by 5 bases, J by 7 bases, and the region joining them spans 18 bases. CDR1 and CDR2 are read off the germline V gene as SGHVS and FNYEAQ. Spanning cysteine to phenylalanine, the CDR3 consists of 15 amino acids. Only CDR3 DNA remains: 45 bases, in frame from the first base. This entry is derived from a study of T cell repertoires in cytomegalovirus infection (dated by TCRdb to 2018 to 2020). Notes on the research overall: Alongside well-studied HLA-B-restricted epitopes, the peptide stimulations were aimed at recently identified HLA-C-restricted CMV epitopes, whose presentation resists viral immunomodulation. The HLA type of each donor mattered for the analysis, because public TCR beta signatures pointed to carriage of CMV infection along with the matching HLA type. Results and caveats for the whole study, not just this receptor: The ex vivo response was dominated by HLA-C-restricted CMV-specific TCR beta clonotypes, and the single most frequent clonotype in two of eight donors was supplied by these HLA-C-restricted clonotypes. In both this cohort and an independent cohort of 352 donors, the cumulative frequency of public TCR beta family members distinguished carriers of CMV infection plus the relevant HLA type.

The label giving this sample's treatment or condition can be read as: in vitro stimulation with specific CMV peptide epitopes to enrich CMV-specific T cells. Sequencing instrument: Illumina HiSeq 1500. TCRdb's own reprocessing of the public reads used fastp at Q25 and MiXCR and kept productive beta chains. Merged by CDR3 protein, the rows form single entries marked with the most common genes and DNA. The sample data list 700,000 to 900,000 distinct CDR3 sequences, and 29% of these were observed just once. The ten top clones hold about 12% of the sample. The source material was cultured CD8+ T cells from PBMCs, sampled from culture after CMV antigen stimulation. The chain is assembled from TRBV7-6 and TRBJ2-1; TRBD2 is a possible D gene, resting on 7 matching bases. The clonotype comes from a human donor in good health (CMV status not recorded). Some clones in this sample may be carry-over from other donors' samples. The DNA sequence follows: TGTGCCAGCAGCCTTGTGGTGGGGGGGCTGAATGAGCAGTTCTTC. The translation is CASSLVVGGLNEQFF. The entire variable domain, with the stretches around the CDR3 drawn from the reference TRBV7-6 and TRBJ2-1 proteins, is GAGVSQSPRYKVTKRGQDVALRCDPISGHVSLYWYRQALGQGPEFLTYFNYEAQQDKSGLPNDRFSAERPEGSISTLTIQRTEQRDSAMYRCASSLVVGGLNEQFFGPGTRLTVL.